Here is one TCR beta chain with its context. Antigen: not known. The data originate from a study of cytomegalovirus exposure and HLA in healthy donors. General study points: Later analysis found that TCR beta chains associated with HLA were more clonally expanded than other, equally common chains. Most subjects' HLA-A and HLA-B alleles were reportedly predicted from TCR beta sequences. A later analysis reportedly found fewer N-insertions in an Asian-associated ancestry cluster than the roughly 700-donor mean.

PCR was performed using 60 Vbeta and 13 Jbeta primers. TCRdb's table, derived via immunoSEQ multiplex PCR, lists solely in-frame clones and lacks some. The sample records approximately 100,000 clones, 74% being singletons. Sequencing used PBMCs. This clonotype originated in a human donor in good health.

As DNA, the CDR3 is TGTGCCACCAGCAGAGAGGGCAGGGGAAGACTTTACGAGCAGTACTTC. Translated, it gives CATSREGRGRLYEQYF. The rearrangement links TRBV15 to TRBJ2-7; TRBD1 is a possible D gene (6 bases). With 0 bases removed from V and 4 bases from J, the gap between germline ends came to 16 bases. Germline V CDR1 and CDR2: LNHNV, YYDKDF (reference sequence). This CDR3 is built from 16 residues.